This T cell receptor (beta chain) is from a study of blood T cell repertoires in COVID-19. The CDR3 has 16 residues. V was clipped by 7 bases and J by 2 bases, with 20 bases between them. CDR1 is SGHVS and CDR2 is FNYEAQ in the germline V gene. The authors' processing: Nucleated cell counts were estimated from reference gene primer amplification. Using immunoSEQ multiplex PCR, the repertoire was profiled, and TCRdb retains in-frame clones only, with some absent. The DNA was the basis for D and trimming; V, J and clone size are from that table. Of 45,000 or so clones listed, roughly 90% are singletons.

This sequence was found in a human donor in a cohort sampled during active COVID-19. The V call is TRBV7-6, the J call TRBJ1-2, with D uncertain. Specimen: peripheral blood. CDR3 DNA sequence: TGTGCCAGCAAATCTCTCCATTCGGGGAGAAACTATGGCTACACCTTC. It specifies CASKSLHSGRNYGYTF.